By its share, the clone carrying this T cell receptor beta chain is medium-sized. MiXCR was run by TCRdb on the 5' RACE reads, yielding one entry per CDR3 protein. The sample shows around 4,800 distinct CDR3 sequences, 6% to 8% of them seen only once. This CDR3 spans 13 amino acids. Trimming removed 3 bases at V and 4 bases at J, with 12 bases between. Germline CDR1 and CDR2: SQVTM and ANQGSEA. The data originate from a study of T cells after yellow fever vaccination. Study-level background: SMART-Seq v4 Ultra Low Input prepared libraries from low-cell fractions.

The gene calls are TRBV29-1 and TRBJ2-5; D might be TRBD1 (5 bases). This receptor was taken from a man aged 30 to 45 who received the YFV17D yellow fever vaccine. The specimen comprised PBMCs, either bulk or a sorted T-cell subset (CD4+, CD8+, memory, or dextramer-sorted; not recorded which), sampled 15 days after the yellow fever booster vaccination. CDR3 sequence (DNA): TGCAGCGTTGACACAGGTGGATTAGAGACCCAGTACTTC. Its protein product is CSVDTGGLETQYF. Based on the CDR3 plus reference TRBV29-1 and TRBJ2-5, the full variable domain is SAVISQKPSRDICQRGTSLTIQCQVDSQVTMMFWYRQQPGQSLTLIATANQGSEATYESGFVIDKFPISRPNLTFSTLTVSNMSPEDSSIYLCSVDTGGLETQYFGPGTRLLVL.